The rows below give T cell receptor beta chains drawn from one sample of a study of PD-1 blockade in classical Hodgkin lymphoma. The protocol was immunoSEQ multiplex PCR, while the TCRdb copy is restricted to in-frame clones and leaves out a portion. The repertoire holds about 50,000 clones, 73% seen once, with about 15% in the top ten. The specimen was peripheral blood mononuclear cells (PBMCs), collected before the second cycle of nivolumab. The receptor source for this set is a human donor with classical Hodgkin lymphoma. Each CDR3 is given with its conserved first and last residue. D genes are given only for firm matches. The size field is filled for only some rows; it gives once, few, many or a size class.

j_call	clone_size	d_call	v_call	cdr3_nt	cdr3_aa
TRBJ2-7	NA	NA	TRBV5-4	TGTGCCAGCAGCTTGGCCGACAGCTCCTACGAGCAGTACTTC	CASSLADSSYEQYF
TRBJ2-7	once	NA	TRBV30	TGTGCCTGGACCCCGGGACTTCAAGAGCAGTACTTC	CAWTPGLQEQYF
TRBJ2-1	NA	TRBD2	TRBV7-2	TGTGCCAGCAGCTTAAAGGTTGGACTAGAGTATGAGCAGTTCTTC	CASSLKVGLEYEQFF
TRBJ2-1	once	NA	TRBV10-3	TGTGCCATCAGTGGGACGGGAGATAACAATGAGCAGTTCTTC	CAISGTGDNNEQFF
TRBJ1-2	NA	NA	TRBV6-1	TGTGCCAGCAGTGCAAATGGAGCCTATGGCTACACCTTC	CASSANGAYGYTF
TRBJ1-4	few	NA	TRBV18	TGTGCCAGCTCACCAGTAAGGGATTGGCTGTTTTTT	CASSPVRDWLFF
TRBJ1-1	NA	NA	TRBV7-2	TGTGCCAGCAGCCGCGGGACAATTATAGAAGCTTTCTTT	CASSRGTIIEAFF
TRBJ2-7	few	TRBD2	TRBV6-5	TGTGCCAGCAATCCGACTAGCGGGGGGGTGAACGAGCAGTACTTC	CASNPTSGGVNEQYF
TRBJ2-3	NA	TRBD2	TRBV6-1	TGTGCCAGCAGTGAACACGGGGGGGTAACAGATACGCAGTATTTT	CASSEHGGVTDTQYF
TRBJ2-7	once	NA	TRBV2	TGTGCCAGCAGTGGCCAGCTCTACGAGCAGTACTTC	CASSGQLYEQYF
TRBJ1-4	few	TRBD1	TRBV30	TGTGCCTGGAGTGCACAACAGGGGAAGGAAAAACTGTTTTTT	CAWSAQQGKEKLFF
TRBJ2-7	NA	TRBD2	TRBV5-1	TGCGCCAGCAGCTTGGCAGGGACTAGCTTAGTTTCCGAGCAGTACTTC	CASSLAGTSLVSEQYF
TRBJ2-2	NA	TRBD1	TRBV11-2	TGTGCCAGCAGCTGGATCAGGACAGGGGTCACCGGGGAGCTGTTTTTT	CASSWIRTGVTGELFF
TRBJ2-2	NA	TRBD2	TRBV9	TGTGCCAGCAGCCCCTCTAGCGGGGTGAACACCGGGGAGCTGTTTTTT	CASSPSSGVNTGELFF
TRBJ2-1	NA	NA	TRBV27	TGTGCCAGCACGTGGGGTAGCTCCTACAATGAGCAGTTCTTC	CASTWGSSYNEQFF
TRBJ2-1	NA	TRBD2	TRBV6-1	TGTGCCAGCAGTGAAGAGGCGGGAGGCCCTTATTACAATGAGCAGTTCTTC	CASSEEAGGPYYNEQFF
TRBJ2-1	NA	NA	TRBV28	TGTGCCAGCAGTTTGGAGGGGGTAATCTACAATGAGCAGTTCTTC	CASSLEGVIYNEQFF
TRBJ2-7	once	TRBD1	TRBV10-1	TGCGCCAGCAGTGAGGACAGGGGGACCGACGAGCAGTACTTC	CASSEDRGTDEQYF
TRBJ2-2	NA	NA	TRBV29-1	TGCAGCGTTGAATTCGGGGTTTACGCCGGGGAGCTGTTTTTT	CSVEFGVYAGELFF
TRBJ2-7	NA	TRBD2	TRBV5-1	TGCGCCAGCAGCTTGGCTAGCGGGATTTACGAGCAGTACTTC	CASSLASGIYEQYF
TRBJ1-4	few	NA	TRBV7-9	TGTGCCAGCAGCTTAGATCCGGTCCTCAAAGAAAAACTGTTTTTT	CASSLDPVLKEKLFF
TRBJ1-3	few	NA	TRBV7-9	TGTGCCAGCAGCTTCGGAGGGCAGTCTGGAAACACCATATATTTT	CASSFGGQSGNTIYF
TRBJ1-2	NA	NA	TRBV19	TGTGCCAGTAGTATAGCACCGATGGGCTATGGCTACACCTTC	CASSIAPMGYGYTF
TRBJ2-3	NA	NA	TRBV13	TGTGCCAGCAGCCCCCGGGGGCTAACAGATACGCAGTATTTT	CASSPRGLTDTQYF
TRBJ2-5	NA	NA	TRBV10-3	TGTGCCATCAGTGAGGGACAACAAGAGACCCAGTACTTC	CAISEGQQETQYF
TRBJ1-1	NA	TRBD1	TRBV29-1	TGCAGCGTGGTACAGGGACAGGGGAGAAGCACTGAAGCTTTCTTT	CSVVQGQGRSTEAFF
TRBJ2-1	once	TRBD2	TRBV4-3	TGCGCCAGCAGCCAAGAGACGTGGCGGGAGGGCCTTTGGAGCTCCTACAATGAGCAGTTCTTC	CASSQETWREGLWSSYNEQFF
TRBJ1-5	few	TRBD1	TRBV30	TGTGCCTGGAGCCCCGGGACAGGGGGCAATGGTCAGCCCCAGCATTTT	CAWSPGTGGNGQPQHF
TRBJ1-1	NA	NA	TRBV6-5	TGTGCCAGCAGTTACGGCAGACTCGGCAGCACTGAAGCTTTCTTT	CASSYGRLGSTEAFF
TRBJ2-2	NA	NA	TRBV20-1	TGCAGTGCCTTGGGGGAGGGGGAGCTGTTTTTT	CSALGEGELFF